The 5 T cell receptor beta chains in this list originate from one sample, sequenced in a study of cytomegalovirus exposure and HLA in healthy donors. Clones were sequenced by immunoSEQ multiplex PCR, and TCRdb holds only the in-frame ones, with some missing. The sample yields 300,000 to 400,000 clones, about nine tenths seen once. What was sequenced was PBMCs. These TCRs come from a woman between 18 and 29 years old in good health and CMV-seronegative.

This sequence joins TRBV6-5 and TRBJ1-4, with TRBD1 matching over 7 bases. V was pared by 4 bases and J by 7 bases, with 9 bases of the junction left unmatched. CDR1 is MNHEY, CDR2 SVGAGI, per germline. This CDR3 comprises 15 residues. The CDR3 DNA is TGTGCCAGCAGTTCAACGACAGGGCCGAGTGAAAAACTGTTTTTT. Protein sequence: CASSSTTGPSEKLFF.

The chain is built from TRBV13 and TRBJ2-3; a possible D gene is TRBD2 (5 bases). This CDR3 is 16 amino acids long. Trimming left V 1 base short and J 6 bases short, with 17 bases between. Germline loops: CDR1 PRHDT, CDR2 FYEKMQ (reference sequence). CDR3 residues: CASSLVLGGPNDTQYF. CDR3 bases: TGTGCCAGCAGCTTAGTATTAGGCGGGCCAAATGATACGCAGTATTTT. Full variable domain (outside the CDR3, taken from reference TRBV13 and TRBJ2-3): AAGVIQSPRHLIKEKRETATLKCYPIPRHDTVYWYQQGPGQDPQFLISFYEKMQSDKGSIPDRFSAQQFSDYHSELNMSSLELGDSALYFCASSLVLGGPNDTQYFGPGTRLTVL.

This rearrangement joins TRBV15 to TRBJ1-5, with 8 bases matching TRBD1. V lost 5 bases to trimming and J lost 3 bases; unmatched junction nucleotides: 6. This CDR3 is built from 15 residues. The germline CDR1 and CDR2 sequences are LNHNV and YYDKDF (reference sequence). CDR3 sequence (DNA): TGTGCCACCAGCGGGGACAGGAGACACAATCAGCCCCAGCATTTT. This translates into CATSGDRRHNQPQHF.

The chain recombines TRBV9 with TRBJ1-6; D gene unclear. Germline V CDR1 and CDR2: SGDLS, YYNGEE. This CDR3 has 14 amino acids. V was trimmed by 8 bases and J by 7 bases, leaving 16 bases between them. CDR3 loop: CASKEAVGNSPLHF. DNA for the CDR3: TGTGCCAGTAAAGAGGCAGTTGGCAATTCACCCCTCCACTTT.

The V call is TRBV6-1, the J call TRBJ2-5; weak D call: TRBD2 (5 bases). CDR1 and CDR2 from the germline V gene are MNHNS and SASEGT. This CDR3 comprises 11 residues. With 4 bases removed from V and 5 bases from J, the gap between germline ends came to 5 bases. CDR3 protein: CASSGRETQYF. The CDR3 nucleotides read TGTGCCAGCAGTGGGAGGGAGACCCAGTACTTC.